The next 20 T cell receptor beta chains were all read from a single sample in a study of radiotherapy plus CTLA-4 blockade in lung cancer. Here immunoSEQ multiplex PCR was the method, and the copy in TCRdb shows in-frame clones only, minus some. The table lists about 99,000 clones, almost 90% of them singletons, with 4% to 6% in the top ten. Here the sequenced sample was peripheral blood, taken from a patient treated with radiotherapy plus ipilimumab. These receptors came from a human donor with non-small cell lung cancer that progressed on radiotherapy plus ipilimumab.

The genes are TRBV30 and TRBJ1-2, with D possibly being TRBD1 (5 bases). There are 14 residues in the CDR3. CDR1 is GTSNPN and CDR2 is SVGIG in the germline V gene (reference sequence). The V and J ends lost 3 bases and 0 bases respectively, with 11 bases between them. The CDR3 loop is CAWSYPGANYGYTF. The CDR3 DNA reads as TGTGCCTGGAGCTATCCGGGGGCTAACTATGGCTACACCTTC. The variable domain in full, completed from reference TRBV30 and TRBJ1-2, reads SQTIHQWPATLVQPVGSPLSLECTVEGTSNPNLYWYRQAAGRGLQLLFYSVGIGQISSEVPQNLSASRPQDRQFILSSKKLLLSDSGFYLCAWSYPGANYGYTFGSGTRLTVV.

A word on this clone: Other DNA sequences in this sample translate to the same CDR3. V usage is TRBV18 and J usage is TRBJ1-3; D gene ambiguous. Germline V lookup: CDR1 KGHSH, CDR2 LQKENI. V gave up 2 bases and J gave up 4 bases, with 6 bases separating them. The CDR3 totals 13 residues. In nucleotides, the CDR3 is TGTGCCAGCTCACCAACCCCGGGAAACACCATATATTTT. As protein: CASSPTPGNTIYF.

This clone was counted a single time. V is TRBV7-9 and J is TRBJ2-1; D remains ambiguous. Trimming left V 5 bases short and J 11 bases short, with 10 bases between. The CDR3 runs 11 residues. The V gene's germline CDR1 is SEHNR and CDR2 FQNEAQ (reference sequence). The CDR3 sequence: CASSTGMQQFF. The CDR3 DNA reads TGTGCCAGCAGCACCGGAATGCAGCAGTTCTTC.

This chain links TRBV2 with TRBJ2-1; perhaps TRBD2 as D (5 bases). Trimming pared 8 bases from V and 6 bases from J, leaving 11 bases between. The CDR3 spans 12 residues. Germline CDR1 and CDR2: SNHLY and FYNNEI. The CDR3, as DNA: TGTGCCAGCGGGAGTCGTTTCAATGAGCAGTTCTTC. This gives the protein CASGSRFNEQFF.

V usage is TRBV11-3 and J usage is TRBJ2-7; TRBD2 agrees at 7 bases. This CDR3 is built from 13 residues. CDR1 and CDR2 (germline): SGHNT, YENEEA. V lost 1 base and J lost 5; bases outside the gene matches: 2. The CDR3 DNA sequence: TGTGCCAGCAGCTTAGGCGGGAGTCACGAGCAGTACTTC. This codes for CASSLGGSHEQYF.

The chain joins TRBV10-1 to TRBJ2-7; 8 bases are shared with TRBD2. There are 14 residues in the CDR3. V shed 8 bases, J shed 0 bases, and the junction held 6 bases outside the gene matches. Germline CDR1 and CDR2: WNHNN and SYGVQD (reference sequence). CDR3 protein: CASQAGGTSYEQYF. Here the CDR3 DNA reads TGCGCCAGCCAGGCGGGAGGCACCTCCTACGAGCAGTACTTC.

The chain employs TRBV6-5 and TRBJ2-2, with D unclear. This CDR3 is built from 13 residues. The V gene lost 3 bases and the J gene lost 3 bases, with 5 bases spanning the gap. CDR1 and CDR2 from the germline V gene are MNHEY and SVGAGI. CDR3 sequence reads: CASSYGYTGELFF. The CDR3 DNA follows: TGTGCCAGCAGTTATGGCTACACCGGGGAGCTGTTTTTT.

The chain joins TRBV15 to TRBJ2-1; the D call may be TRBD1 or TRBD2 (5 bases each). The germline V gene encodes CDR1 LNHNV and CDR2 YYDKDF (reference sequence). The CDR3 spans 12 residues. Trimming cost V 8 bases and J 4 bases, with 9 bases left between them. CDR3 nucleotide sequence: TGTGCCACCGGAGAGGGGTACAATGAGCAGTTCTTC. It specifies CATGEGYNEQFF.

The rearrangement joins TRBV18 to TRBJ1-4; D gene uncertain. CDR3 size: 13 residues. V shed 2 bases and J shed 4 bases, with 5 bases lying between them. Germline V gene data show CDR1 as KGHSH and CDR2 as LQKENI. CDR3: CASSPEVNEKLFF. The CDR3 nucleotides are TGTGCCAGCTCACCAGAGGTTAATGAAAAACTGTTTTTT.

This clone appeared a few times. This rearrangement joins TRBV9 to TRBJ2-1, with D perhaps TRBD2 (6 bases). Germline CDR1 and CDR2: SGDLS and YYNGEE. V lost 0 bases and J 5 bases, leaving 18 bases between the germline ends. This CDR3 region has 17 residues. DNA of the CDR3: TGTGCCAGCAGCGTAGAACAAAAGTGGGGGGTGGACAATGAGCAGTTCTTC. This sequence encodes CASSVEQKWGVDNEQFF.

The V gene is TRBV15, the J gene TRBJ2-7, with D perhaps matching TRBD2 (5 bases). The germline V and J ends were trimmed by 5 bases and 0 bases, with 17 bases remaining between them. This CDR3 spans 16 amino acids. Germline CDR1 reads LNHNV; CDR2 reads YYDKDF (reference sequence). The CDR3 nucleotides are TGTGCCACCAGCCGAGGGATGCCGGGAATCTCCTACGAGCAGTACTTC. As protein: CATSRGMPGISYEQYF.

The genes are TRBV7-9 and TRBJ2-3; 7 positions match TRBD2. Germline lookup yields CDR1 SEHNR and CDR2 FQNEAQ (reference sequence). J gave up 0 bases and V 4 bases, and 10 bases lay outside the gene matches. This CDR3 has 17 residues. The DNA for the CDR3 is TGTGCCAGCAGCTCGGCTTTAGCGGGCCTTAGCACAGATACGCAGTATTTT. Translating it yields CASSSALAGLSTDTQYF.

V usage is TRBV2 and J usage is TRBJ2-7; 8 nucleotides line up with TRBD2. V shed 7 bases, J shed 5 bases, and the junction held 13 bases outside the gene matches. The CDR3 totals 15 residues. The V gene's germline CDR1 is SNHLY and CDR2 FYNNEI. This chain's CDR3 is CASTAATGGFHEQYF. DNA of the CDR3: TGTGCCAGCACAGCCGCCACGGGGGGGTTCCACGAGCAGTACTTC.

The chain combines TRBV15 with TRBJ1-5; unclear D gene. Per the germline V gene, CDR1 is LNHNV and CDR2 is YYDKDF (reference sequence). Deletions cut 0 bases from V and 7 bases from J, with 7 bases between. The CDR3 has 13 amino acids. CDR3 region: CATSRDQDQPQHF. In DNA, the CDR3 is TGTGCCACCAGCAGAGATCAAGACCAGCCCCAGCATTTT.

V gene TRBV9 combines with J gene TRBJ2-2, with TRBD1 identical over 7 bases. V was clipped by 5 bases and J by 8 bases; unmatched bases: 6. Germline V CDR1 and CDR2: SGDLS, YYNGEE. This CDR3 contains 13 residues. The CDR3 here is CASSEGAFGELFF. The DNA for the CDR3 is TGTGCCAGCAGTGAGGGGGCGTTTGGGGAGCTGTTTTTT.

The rearrangement uses TRBV27 and TRBJ2-1; D is unresolved. Trimming took 6 bases from V and 8 from J, leaving 14 bases between them. This CDR3 has 13 amino acids. The germline V gene has CDR1 MNHEY and CDR2 SMNVEV (reference sequence). In DNA form, the CDR3 reads TGTGCCAGCAGCCCCTGGGGATTCGATGAGCAGTTCTTC. The encoded protein is CASSPWGFDEQFF.

J is TRBJ1-4 and V is TRBV5-1, with a possible D match to TRBD1 (5 bases). The CDR3 totals 14 residues. CDR1 and CDR2 from the germline V gene are SGHRS and YFSETQ. Between the trimmed V and J ends, which lost 0 bases and 6 bases, there was a span of 9 bases. The chain's CDR3 is CASSLAGGDEKLFF. The CDR3 DNA reads as TGCGCCAGCAGCTTGGCCGGGGGGGATGAAAAACTGTTTTTT. Filled out from reference TRBV5-1 and TRBJ1-4, the complete variable domain reads KAGVTQTPRYLIKTRGQQVTLSCSPISGHRSVSWYQQTPGQGLQFLFEYFSETQRNKGNFPGRFSGRQFSNSRSEMNVSTLELGDSALYLCASSLAGGDEKLFFGSGTQLSVL.

This chain joins TRBV5-4 and TRBJ2-7, with D maybe TRBD1 (5 bases). The CDR3 is made up of 14 amino acids. The germline V gene encodes CDR1 SGHNT and CDR2 YYREEE (reference sequence). V lost 1 base and J lost 3, with 11 bases in between. In DNA, the CDR3 is TGTGCCAGCAGCTTGTCTGGCAGGGACTACGAGCAGTACTTC. This translates into CASSLSGRDYEQYF.

The rearrangement joins TRBV27 to TRBJ2-4, with 14 bases fitting TRBD2. In germline, CDR1 is MNHEY, CDR2 SMNVEV (reference sequence). V lost 4 bases and J lost 3; bases outside the gene matches: 20. This CDR3 comprises 22 residues. The DNA for the CDR3 is TGTGCCAGCAGTTCTCAACTTATTTGGAGGACTAGCGGGAGGCGGGGCAAAAACATTCAGTACTTC. Amino acids: CASSSQLIWRTSGRRGKNIQYF.

The chain employs TRBV4-2 and TRBJ2-7; 7 bases are shared with TRBD2. CDR1 and CDR2 (germline): LGHNA, YNFKEQ. The CDR3 contains 15 residues. V lost 1 base, J lost 6 bases, and 9 bases stayed unmatched. CDR3 protein: CASSQVAGDLREQYF. The CDR3 DNA reads as TGTGCCAGCAGCCAAGTTGCGGGGGACTTACGCGAGCAGTACTTC.